Listed below are T cell receptor beta chains from one sample, sequenced in a study of cytomegalovirus exposure and HLA in healthy donors. The protocol was immunoSEQ multiplex PCR, while the TCRdb copy is restricted to in-frame clones and leaves out a portion. Its table records some 70,000 clones. Material for sequencing was PBMCs. These receptors were collected from a boy aged 5-17 years in good health and CMV-seronegative. The CDR3 runs from the conserved cysteine through the conserved F or W. The order of the fields is J gene, CDR3 length, V gene, D gene, CDR3 protein, CDR3 DNA. The D gene is left open where the match is weak.

j_call: TRBJ1-1; cdr3_length: 16; v_call: TRBV14; d_call: .; cdr3_aa: CASSSPGAGALPEAFF; cdr3_nt: TGTGCCAGCAGCTCCCCTGGGGCAGGGGCCCTGCCGGAAGCTTTCTTT
j_call: TRBJ1-1; cdr3_length: 15; v_call: TRBV6-5; d_call: .; cdr3_aa: CASSYSSLSNTEAFF; cdr3_nt: TGTGCCAGCAGTTACTCGAGTTTGTCGAACACTGAAGCTTTCTTT
j_call: TRBJ1-5; cdr3_length: 14; v_call: TRBV5-1; d_call: .; cdr3_aa: CASSLGAGNQPQHF; cdr3_nt: TGCGCCAGCAGCTTGGGGGCAGGCAATCAGCCCCAGCATTTT
j_call: TRBJ2-7; cdr3_length: 14; v_call: TRBV5-6; d_call: .; cdr3_aa: CASRPLGQRQEQYF; cdr3_nt: TGTGCCAGCAGACCCTTGGGGCAACGCCAGGAGCAGTACTTC
j_call: TRBJ1-1; cdr3_length: 14; v_call: TRBV28; d_call: .; cdr3_aa: CASSPGGGSTEAFF; cdr3_nt: TGTGCCAGCAGTCCTGGGGGCGGAAGCACTGAAGCTTTCTTT
j_call: TRBJ2-1; cdr3_length: 16; v_call: TRBV5-8; d_call: .; cdr3_aa: CASSARGVVVDNEQFF; cdr3_nt: TGTGCCAGCAGCGCCCGCGGGGTAGTCGTGGACAATGAGCAGTTCTTC
j_call: TRBJ1-1; cdr3_length: 16; v_call: TRBV27; d_call: .; cdr3_aa: CASSLTGSVPNTEAFF; cdr3_nt: TGTGCCAGCAGTTTAACAGGTTCCGTGCCGAACACTGAAGCTTTCTTT
j_call: TRBJ1-4; cdr3_length: 15; v_call: TRBV6-1; d_call: TRBD1; cdr3_aa: CASTFDPGTAGELFF; cdr3_nt: TGTGCCAGCACCTTCGATCCCGGGACAGCCGGGGAACTGTTTTTT
j_call: TRBJ2-3; cdr3_length: 16; v_call: TRBV7-9; d_call: .; cdr3_aa: CASSHALAAFTDTQYF; cdr3_nt: TGTGCCAGCAGCCACGCATTAGCGGCTTTCACAGATACGCAGTATTTT
j_call: TRBJ2-7; cdr3_length: 14; v_call: TRBV19; d_call: TRBD1; cdr3_aa: CASSLDRVPYEQYF; cdr3_nt: TGTGCCAGTAGTCTTGACAGGGTCCCCTACGAGCAGTACTTC
j_call: TRBJ2-5; cdr3_length: 13; v_call: TRBV5-8; d_call: TRBD1; cdr3_aa: CASRNRGQETQYF; cdr3_nt: TGTGCCAGCAGAAACAGGGGGCAAGAGACCCAGTACTTC
j_call: TRBJ2-7; cdr3_length: 17; v_call: TRBV5-1; d_call: TRBD2; cdr3_aa: CASSLGTSGRASYEQYF; cdr3_nt: TGCGCCAGCAGCTTGGGGACTAGCGGGAGGGCCTCTTACGAGCAGTACTTC
j_call: TRBJ1-1; cdr3_length: 11; v_call: TRBV7-9; d_call: .; cdr3_aa: CASSPSPEAFF; cdr3_nt: TGTGCCAGCAGTCCCTCCCCTGAAGCTTTCTTT
j_call: TRBJ1-1; cdr3_length: 14; v_call: TRBV6-6; d_call: .; cdr3_aa: CASSRTLKETEAFF; cdr3_nt: TGTGCCAGCAGTCGAACGCTTAAGGAGACTGAAGCTTTCTTT
j_call: TRBJ1-2; cdr3_length: 13; v_call: TRBV6-4; d_call: .; cdr3_aa: CASSVDRLYGYTF; cdr3_nt: TGTGCCAGCAGTGTAGACAGACTCTATGGCTACACCTTC
j_call: TRBJ1-2; cdr3_length: 15; v_call: TRBV5-1; d_call: .; cdr3_aa: CASSLIQGPNYGYTF; cdr3_nt: TGCGCCAGCAGCTTGATACAGGGTCCTAACTATGGCTACACCTTC
j_call: TRBJ2-2; cdr3_length: 12; v_call: TRBV30; d_call: .; cdr3_aa: CAWSVLDGELFF; cdr3_nt: TGTGCCTGGAGTGTACTCGACGGGGAGCTGTTTTTT
j_call: TRBJ2-7; cdr3_length: 15; v_call: TRBV6-5; d_call: TRBD1; cdr3_aa: CASTLGTGSAYEQYF; cdr3_nt: TGTGCCAGCACCCTCGGGACAGGTTCCGCCTACGAGCAGTACTTC
j_call: TRBJ2-3; cdr3_length: 19; v_call: TRBV27; d_call: TRBD2; cdr3_aa: CASSLDFWHGGLGLDTQYF; cdr3_nt: TGTGCCAGCAGTTTAGATTTCTGGCACGGGGGACTAGGGTTAGATACGCAGTATTTT
j_call: TRBJ2-7; cdr3_length: 14; v_call: TRBV11-2; d_call: TRBD1; cdr3_aa: CASSSNRGIHEQYF; cdr3_nt: TGTGCCAGCAGCTCAAACAGGGGAATCCACGAGCAGTACTTC
j_call: TRBJ1-5; cdr3_length: 15; v_call: TRBV6-5; d_call: TRBD1; cdr3_aa: CASRPGTGVNQPQHF; cdr3_nt: TGTGCCAGCAGACCCGGGACAGGGGTCAATCAGCCCCAGCATTTT
j_call: TRBJ2-7; cdr3_length: 15; v_call: TRBV18; d_call: TRBD1; cdr3_aa: CASSPLGTEHYEQYF; cdr3_nt: TGTGCCAGCTCACCGCTAGGGACAGAACACTACGAGCAGTACTTC
j_call: TRBJ1-2; cdr3_length: 15; v_call: TRBV6-6; d_call: .; cdr3_aa: CASSPLEGSNYGYTF; cdr3_nt: TGTGCCAGCAGTCCCTTGGAGGGGTCAAACTATGGCTACACCTTC
j_call: TRBJ1-5; cdr3_length: 15; v_call: TRBV19; d_call: TRBD1; cdr3_aa: CASRDRGISNQPQHF; cdr3_nt: TGTGCCAGTAGGGACAGGGGCATTAGCAATCAGCCCCAGCATTTT
j_call: TRBJ1-6; cdr3_length: 12; v_call: TRBV30; d_call: .; cdr3_aa: CAWAGSNSPLHF; cdr3_nt: TGTGCCTGGGCAGGCAGCAATTCACCCCTACACTTT
j_call: TRBJ1-1; cdr3_length: 15; v_call: TRBV12-5; d_call: TRBD1; cdr3_aa: CASGLGQGPNTEAFF; cdr3_nt: TGTGCTAGTGGTTTAGGACAGGGACCGAACACTGAAGCTTTCTTT
j_call: TRBJ1-2; cdr3_length: 15; v_call: TRBV2; d_call: .; cdr3_aa: CASRGKRDYNYGYTF; cdr3_nt: TGTGCCAGCAGGGGTAAGAGGGACTATAACTATGGCTACACCTTC
j_call: TRBJ2-7; cdr3_length: 15; v_call: TRBV4-1; d_call: .; cdr3_aa: CASSQGPQGGYEQYF; cdr3_nt: TGCGCCAGCAGCCAAGGCCCACAGGGGGGGTACGAGCAGTACTTC
j_call: TRBJ1-5; cdr3_length: 13; v_call: TRBV10-3; d_call: .; cdr3_aa: CAIGAYTDQPQHF; cdr3_nt: TGTGCCATCGGAGCCTACACCGATCAGCCCCAGCATTTT
j_call: TRBJ2-7; cdr3_length: 15; v_call: TRBV7-9; d_call: TRBD2; cdr3_aa: CASSHGLAASYEQYF; cdr3_nt: TGTGCCAGCAGCCATGGACTAGCGGCCTCCTACGAGCAGTACTTC
j_call: TRBJ2-7; cdr3_length: 15; v_call: TRBV9; d_call: TRBD1; cdr3_aa: CASGASGQGSDEQYF; cdr3_nt: TGTGCCAGCGGCGCGTCGGGACAGGGGTCCGACGAGCAGTACTTC
j_call: TRBJ1-2; cdr3_length: 16; v_call: TRBV7-9; d_call: .; cdr3_aa: CASTRSRVGVVNGYTF; cdr3_nt: TGTGCCAGCACACGCTCGAGGGTTGGGGTAGTAAATGGCTACACCTTC
j_call: TRBJ2-7; cdr3_length: 18; v_call: TRBV18; d_call: TRBD2; cdr3_aa: CASSPRARWVAGTYEQYF; cdr3_nt: TGTGCCAGCTCGCCGAGAGCCCGTTGGGTAGCGGGGACCTACGAGCAGTACTTC
j_call: TRBJ2-1; cdr3_length: 17; v_call: TRBV5-1; d_call: TRBD2; cdr3_aa: CASSSVTGGRAVDEQFF; cdr3_nt: TGCGCCAGCAGCTCCGTGACGGGCGGGAGGGCGGTAGATGAGCAGTTCTTC
j_call: TRBJ2-1; cdr3_length: 14; v_call: TRBV6-5; d_call: TRBD2; cdr3_aa: CASRERAGGNEQFF; cdr3_nt: TGTGCCAGCAGGGAAAGGGCGGGGGGCAATGAGCAGTTCTTC
j_call: TRBJ1-5; cdr3_length: 16; v_call: TRBV15; d_call: .; cdr3_aa: CATSREGRVGNQPQHF; cdr3_nt: TGTGCCACCAGCAGAGAAGGCCGGGTTGGCAATCAGCCCCAGCATTTT